This T cell receptor beta chain emerged from a study of early T cells in non-severe SARS-CoV-2 infection. In its sample, this clonotype ranks as medium-sized. TCRdb called the 5' RACE reads again in MiXCR, with one record for every CDR3 protein. This sample has fewer than 55,000 distinct CDR3 sequences, with around 6.1% found just once. Germline-derived CDR1 and CDR2 are LGHNA and YNFKEQ. V trimming: 2 bases; J trimming: 8 bases; junction bases outside the gene matches: 9. The CDR3 is made up of 15 amino acids. This material consisted of whole blood, taken at baseline. This chain joins TRBV4-2 and TRBJ2-4, with TRBD1 identical over 7 bases. The source of this sequence is an adult who was a healthcare worker with PCR-confirmed SARS-CoV-2 infection or an uninfected control (not recorded which). CDR3 residues: CASSQILQGRDIQYF. The CDR3 DNA sequence: TGTGCCAGCAGCCAAATATTACAGGGGAGAGACATTCAGTACTTC.